The rows below give T cell receptor beta chains drawn from one sample of a study of T cell responses to AZD1222 COVID-19 vaccine. Libraries were prepared by immunoSEQ multiplex PCR; TCRdb keeps only in-frame clonotypes and omits some of them. This sample has 150,000 to 160,000 clones, with less than 90% found just once. The sample was peripheral blood, taken after recovery from COVID-19. The receptors come from an adult who had recovered from COVID-19. CDR3s leave out the opening cysteine and the closing phenylalanine or tryptophan.

TRBV7-2	TRBJ1-2	ASSAPGRDGYT
TRBV24-1	TRBJ1-1	ATSDSPPNTEAF
TRBV6-5	TRBJ2-7	ASSYSPAEQY
TRBV19	TRBJ1-1	ASSLGQGLNTEAF
TRBV19	TRBJ2-7	ASSITHQAYEQY
TRBV4-1	TRBJ2-2	ASSQQGRGTGELF
TRBV7-8	TRBJ1-6	ASSLAPGNSGSPLH
TRBV3-1/TRBV3-2	TRBJ2-7	ASSARLNSYEQY
TRBV15	TRBJ2-5	ATSRVGSQETQY
TRBV5-1	TRBJ1-2	ASSLVTGNSYGYT
TRBV5-6	TRBJ1-2	ASSLGWGGIYGYT
TRBV27	TRBJ2-7	ASRGRTQSSYEQY
TRBV5-4	TRBJ2-2	ASSPGTGELF
TRBV19	TRBJ2-2	ASSIPGNANTGELF
TRBV5-1	TRBJ2-5	ASSLGTTQETQY
TRBV11-2	TRBJ2-7	ASSLSGRRVGEQY
TRBV5-8	TRBJ1-1	ASSLGQISFTEAF
TRBV6-5	TRBJ2-2	ASSYQRTGYTGELF
TRBV25-1	TRBJ1-1	ASHPGGGTEAF
TRBV6-5	TRBJ1-1	ASSRQRNTEAF
TRBV2	TRBJ2-1	ASSRILDRGNEQF
TRBV6-5	TRBJ1-2	ATPRVREYDYGYT
TRBV7-9	TRBJ2-7	ASSFPGQGAHEQY
TRBV28	TRBJ2-7	ASSLRTGEDPYEQY